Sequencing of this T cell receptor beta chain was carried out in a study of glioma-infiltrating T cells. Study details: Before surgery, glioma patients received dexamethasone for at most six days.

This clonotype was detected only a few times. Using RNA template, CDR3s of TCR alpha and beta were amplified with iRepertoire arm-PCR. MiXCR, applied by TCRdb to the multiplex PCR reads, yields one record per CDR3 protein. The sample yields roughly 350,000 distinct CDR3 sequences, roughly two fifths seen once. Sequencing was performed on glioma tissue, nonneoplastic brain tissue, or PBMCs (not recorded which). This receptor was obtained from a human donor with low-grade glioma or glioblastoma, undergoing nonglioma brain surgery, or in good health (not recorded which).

CDR3 residues: CSARKDRGGYGYTF. CDR3 sequence (DNA): TGCAGTGCTAGAAAGGACAGGGGGGGCTATGGCTACACCTTC. The rearrangement links TRBV20-1 to TRBJ1-2, with TRBD1 matching over 10 bases. Germline-derived CDR1 and CDR2 are DFQATT and SNEGSKA (reference sequence). V gave up 2 bases and J gave up 4 bases; unmatched junction bases: 4. CDR3 length equals 14 residues.